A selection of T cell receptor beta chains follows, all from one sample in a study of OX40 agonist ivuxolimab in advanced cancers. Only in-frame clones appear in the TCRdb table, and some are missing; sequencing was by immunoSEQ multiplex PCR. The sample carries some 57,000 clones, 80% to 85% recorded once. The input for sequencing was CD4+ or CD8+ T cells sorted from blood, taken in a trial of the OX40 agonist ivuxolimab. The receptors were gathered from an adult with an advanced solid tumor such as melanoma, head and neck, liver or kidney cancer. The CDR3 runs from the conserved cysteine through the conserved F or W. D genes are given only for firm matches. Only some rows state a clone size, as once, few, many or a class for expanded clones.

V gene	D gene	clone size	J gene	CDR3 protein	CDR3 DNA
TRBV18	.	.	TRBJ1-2	CASSPPAGLNYGYTF	TGTGCCAGCTCACCACCGGCGGGGCTTAACTATGGCTACACCTTC
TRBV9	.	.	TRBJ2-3	CASSVDHGGTDTQYF	TGTGCCAGCAGCGTAGATCATGGGGGCACAGATACGCAGTATTTT
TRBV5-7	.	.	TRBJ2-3	CASSLTYTDTQYF	TGTGCCAGCAGCTTAACTTACACAGATACGCAGTATTTT
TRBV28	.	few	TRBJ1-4	CASRGGLDEKLFF	TGTGCCAGCAGAGGCGGTTTGGATGAAAAACTGTTTTTT
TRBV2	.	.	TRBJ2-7	CASRFDSYYEQYF	TGTGCCAGCAGGTTCGACAGCTACTACGAGCAGTACTTC
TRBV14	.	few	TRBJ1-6	CASSQDPGYSPLHF	TGTGCCAGCAGCCAAGACCCAGGGTATTCACCCCTCCACTTT
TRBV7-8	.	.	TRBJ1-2	CASSLRGMTGARTYYGYTF	TGTGCCAGCAGCTTAAGGGGAATGACGGGGGCGCGGACTTACTATGGCTACACCTTC
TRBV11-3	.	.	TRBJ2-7	CASSLGSGREQYF	TGTGCCAGCAGCTTAGGGTCTGGGCGCGAGCAGTACTTC
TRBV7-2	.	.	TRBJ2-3	CASSPRQSTDTQYF	TGTGCCAGCAGCCCCCGACAGAGCACAGATACGCAGTATTTT
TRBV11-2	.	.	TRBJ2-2	CASSPRWAGHSTGELFF	TGCGCCAGCAGCCCGAGGTGGGCGGGGCACTCTACCGGGGAGCTGTTTTTT
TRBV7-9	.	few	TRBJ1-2	CASSPSGPYGYTF	TGTGCCAGCAGCCCGTCCGGGCCCTATGGCTACACCTTC
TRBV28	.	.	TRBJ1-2	CAASGFTGDYGYTF	TGTGCCGCCTCGGGATTTACGGGAGACTATGGCTACACCTTC
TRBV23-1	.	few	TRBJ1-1	CASSQSLRERQGWFSEAFF	TGCGCCAGCAGTCAATCTCTTCGCGAAAGGCAGGGATGGTTCTCTGAAGCTTTCTTT
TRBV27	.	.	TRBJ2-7	CASSSQGEQYF	TGTGCCAGCAGTTCCCAGGGGGAGCAGTACTTC
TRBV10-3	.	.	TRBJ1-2	CAISGRQSYGYTF	TGTGCCATCAGTGGGAGACAGTCCTATGGCTACACCTTC
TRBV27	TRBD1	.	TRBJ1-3	CASRGQGAGNTIYF	TGTGCCAGCAGGGGACAGGGGGCTGGAAACACCATATATTTT
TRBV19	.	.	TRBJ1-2	CASSIREGYTF	TGTGCCAGTAGTATCAGGGAAGGCTACACCTTC
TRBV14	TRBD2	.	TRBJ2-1	CASSQRGGRYNEQFF	TGTGCCAGCAGTCAGCGGGGGGGCCGCTACAATGAGCAGTTCTTC
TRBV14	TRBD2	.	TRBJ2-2	CASSRLAGGTGELFF	TGTGCCAGCAGCCGGTTAGCGGGGGGCACCGGGGAGCTGTTTTTT
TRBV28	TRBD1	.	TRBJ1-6	CASSRQGNSPLHF	TGTGCCAGCAGCAGACAGGGAAATTCACCCCTCCACTTT
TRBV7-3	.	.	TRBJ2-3	CASSSMTQDTQYF	TGTGCCAGCAGCTCAATGACTCAAGATACGCAGTATTTT
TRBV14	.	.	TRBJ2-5	CASSQDRGGTQYF	TGTGCCAGCAGCCAAGATAGGGGTGGGACCCAGTACTTC
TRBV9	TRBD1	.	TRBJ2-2	CASSVGTGGLAPGELFF	TGTGCCAGCAGCGTAGGGACAGGGGGCCTGGCCCCCGGGGAGCTGTTTTTT
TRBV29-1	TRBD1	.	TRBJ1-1	CSVEARGQGNTEAFF	TGCAGCGTTGAGGCGAGGGGGCAAGGGAACACTGAAGCTTTCTTT
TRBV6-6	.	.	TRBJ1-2	CASKAEGYGYTF	TGTGCCAGCAAGGCCGAGGGGTATGGCTACACCTTC
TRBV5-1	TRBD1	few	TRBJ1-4	CASSQGQGGKLFF	TGCGCCAGCAGCCAGGGACAGGGTGGAAAACTGTTTTTT
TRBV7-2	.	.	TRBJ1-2	CASSLEYGYTF	TGTGCCAGCAGCTTGGAATATGGCTACACCTTC
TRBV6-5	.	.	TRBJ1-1	CAGSYSRGSAEAFF	TGTGCCGGCAGTTATTCCAGGGGAAGCGCTGAAGCTTTCTTT
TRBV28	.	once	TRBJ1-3	CASSGPTLTRDTIYF	TGTGCCAGCAGTGGCCCTACCCTCACACGAGACACCATATATTTT
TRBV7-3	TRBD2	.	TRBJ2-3	CASSPGLATDTQYF	TGTGCCAGCAGCCCGGGACTAGCGACAGATACGCAGTATTTT
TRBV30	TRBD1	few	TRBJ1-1	CAWTGQIYTEAFF	TGTGCCTGGACGGGACAGATATACACTGAAGCTTTCTTT
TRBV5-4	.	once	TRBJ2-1	CASSLQVRDEQFF	TGTGCCAGCAGCCTACAGGTCAGGGATGAGCAGTTCTTC
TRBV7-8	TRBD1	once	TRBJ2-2	CASSPAGTGTGELFF	TGTGCCAGCAGCCCCGCGGGGACAGGCACCGGGGAGCTGTTTTTT
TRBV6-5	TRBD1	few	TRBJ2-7	CASTGRDRGYEQYF	TGTGCCAGCACCGGCCGGGACAGGGGCTACGAGCAGTACTTC
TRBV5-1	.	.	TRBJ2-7	CASSLKLSGSGEQYF	TGCGCCAGCAGCTTGAAGCTCTCGGGCAGCGGAGAGCAGTACTTC
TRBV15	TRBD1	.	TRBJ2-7	CATSTQDRPPYEQYF	TGTGCCACCAGCACTCAGGACAGGCCCCCCTACGAGCAGTACTTC
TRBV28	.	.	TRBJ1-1	CASSLWTEAFF	TGTGCCAGCAGTTTATGGACTGAAGCTTTCTTT
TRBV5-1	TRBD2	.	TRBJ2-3	CASSLGVAGSTDTQYF	TGCGCCAGCAGCTTGGGAGTAGCGGGTAGCACAGATACGCAGTATTTT
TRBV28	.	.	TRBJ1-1	CASSRASEGQNTEAFF	TGTGCCAGCAGTCGGGCCTCAGAGGGTCAAAACACTGAAGCTTTCTTT
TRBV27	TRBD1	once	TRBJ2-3	CASRTGGRTDTQYF	TGTGCCAGCAGGACAGGGGGGCGCACAGATACGCAGTATTTT
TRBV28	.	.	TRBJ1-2	CASSLTGSNLFLPLAYTF	TGTGCCAGCAGTTTGACAGGATCCAACCTATTCCTCCCCCTAGCCTACACCTTC
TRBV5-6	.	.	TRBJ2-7	CASSLWSSEQYF	TGTGCCAGCAGCTTGTGGTCAAGCGAGCAGTACTTC
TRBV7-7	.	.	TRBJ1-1	CASSRGENTEAFF	TGTGCTAGCAGCCGGGGAGAGAACACTGAAGCTTTCTTT
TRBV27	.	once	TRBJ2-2	CASSLEGHRFNTGELFF	TGTGCCAGCAGTTTGGAGGGACACCGGTTTAACACCGGGGAGCTGTTTTTT
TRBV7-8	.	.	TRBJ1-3	CASSPRGLSGNTIYF	TGTGCCAGCAGCCCCAGGGGCCTCTCTGGAAACACCATATATTTT
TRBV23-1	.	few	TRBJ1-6	CASSPQRTEGSPLHF	TGCGCCAGCAGTCCCCAAAGGACAGAGGGTTCACCCCTCCACTTT
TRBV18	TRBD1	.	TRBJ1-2	CASSRTGGYYGYTF	TGTGCCAGCTCTCGGACAGGGGGCTACTATGGCTACACCTTC
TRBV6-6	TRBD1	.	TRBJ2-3	CASRRPGTDTDTQYF	TGTGCCAGCAGACGCCCCGGGACAGACACAGATACGCAGTATTTT
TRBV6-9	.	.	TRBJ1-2	CASSYIRQAGYTF	TGTGCCAGCAGTTATATACGGCAGGCAGGCTACACCTTC
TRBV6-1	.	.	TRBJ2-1	CATLGTRVGNEQFF	TGTGCCACCCTAGGAACAAGGGTGGGGAATGAGCAGTTCTTC
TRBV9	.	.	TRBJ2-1	CASRDIGGGAYNEQFF	TGTGCCAGCAGAGATATCGGGGGAGGCGCCTACAATGAGCAGTTCTTC
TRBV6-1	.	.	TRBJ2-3	CASSEQGGTDTQYF	TGTGCCAGCAGTGAACAGGGGGGTACAGATACGCAGTATTTT
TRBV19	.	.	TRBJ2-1	CASNRESSYNEQFF	TGTGCCAGTAATAGGGAGTCCTCCTACAATGAGCAGTTCTTC